This entry lists 13 T cell receptor beta chains sequenced from one sample in a study of shared clonotypes between healthy human individuals. Data came from immunoSEQ multiplex PCR; TCRdb stores just in-frame clones and leaves some out. The sample consists of some 490,000 clones, 81% of them appearing once. The specimen was PBMCs. Receptor source: a woman in her 40s in good health. Some clones in this sample may be carry-over from other donors' samples.

The chain uses TRBV11-3 and TRBJ1-2; a possible D gene is TRBD1 (6 bases). Germline CDR1 and CDR2: SGHNT and YENEEA. V shed 5 bases and J shed 2 bases, with 24 bases lying between them. This CDR3 has 18 amino acids. The CDR3 nucleotides are TGTGCCAGCAGCCACTGCTTGGTATGTCAGGGGCCGAACTATGGCTACACCTTC. Its translation is CASSHCLVCQGPNYGYTF.

This chain joins TRBV7-9 and TRBJ2-1; 7 bases align to TRBD2. The junction had 11 bases not matched to a gene; V was cut back by 5 bases and J by 7 bases. The CDR3 runs to 15 residues. Germline CDR1 SEHNR, CDR2 FQNEAQ (reference sequence). CDR3 residues: CASSQVGEGRNEQFF. The CDR3 nucleotides read TGTGCCAGCAGCCAGGTGGGGGAGGGCCGGAATGAGCAGTTCTTC.

The chain couples TRBV7-6 to TRBJ2-2; 8 nucleotides match TRBD2. After removal of 1 base from V and 5 bases from J, the junction contained 9 bases not matched to a gene. CDR1 is SGHVS and CDR2 is FNYEAQ in the germline V gene. The CDR3 consists of 17 residues. CDR3 sequence: CASSLDSAGGRTGELFF. In DNA, the CDR3 is TGTGCCAGCAGCTTAGACTCGGCGGGAGGACGGACCGGGGAGCTGTTTTTT.

CDR3 in DNA: TGTGCCAGCAGCTACGGACTAGCGGGTGTAGTTAATACGCAGTATTTT. Translating gives CASSYGLAGVVNTQYF. This chain uses TRBV11-2 with TRBJ2-3; TRBD2 aligns across 11 bases. The CDR3 is 16 amino acids. J lost 7 bases, V lost 4 bases, and 10 bases had no gene match. Germline CDR1 SGHAT, CDR2 FQNNGV.

The chain uses TRBV5-4 and TRBJ2-7, with a tentative D call TRBD2 (7 bases). V was trimmed by 6 bases and J by 3 bases, leaving 16 bases between them. CDR3 length: 14 residues. Germline V gene lookup returns CDR1 SGHNT and CDR2 YYREEE (reference sequence). The CDR3 nucleotides are TGTGCCAGCACCCCCGCGGGGGCCAACTACGAGCAGTACTTC. Its translation: CASTPAGANYEQYF.

V usage is TRBV18 and J usage is TRBJ2-7; D gene ambiguous. The CDR3 is 13 amino acids. The V end lost 3 bases, the J end lost 5 bases, and 11 bases lay between the germline ends. The V gene's germline CDR1 is KGHSH and CDR2 LQKENI. DNA of the CDR3: TGTGCCAGCTCACCTCGGACGGTGGACGAGCAGTACTTC. Encoded protein: CASSPRTVDEQYF.

This chain links TRBV29-1 with TRBJ2-2, with 7 bases that match TRBD1. Unmatched junction bases numbered 5, after V lost 6 bases and J lost 1 base. The germline V gene has CDR1 SQVTM and CDR2 ANQGSEA. The CDR3 contains 14 residues. CDR3 loop: CSVPGTVNTGELFF. DNA of the CDR3: TGCAGCGTCCCCGGGACAGTGAACACCGGGGAGCTGTTTTTT.

CDR3 coding DNA: TGTGCCAGCAGCTTCGGACAGGGAGAAGCTTTCTTT. This translates into CASSFGQGEAFF. The gene calls are TRBV7-6 and TRBJ1-1; 8 bases align to TRBD1. The CDR3 totals 12 residues. Unmatched junction bases numbered 2, after V lost 3 bases and J lost 8 bases. Germline assignment: CDR1 SGHVS and CDR2 FNYEAQ.

The V call is TRBV25-1, the J call TRBJ1-1, with D possibly being TRBD1 (6 bases). The V and J ends lost 2 bases and 2 bases respectively, with 21 bases between them. CDR1 MGHDK and CDR2 SYGVNS come from the germline V gene. The CDR3 consists of 18 residues. The CDR3 DNA reads TGTGCCAGCAGTGAAAACGTCCTGCGGGGGGCGAATAACACTGAAGCTTTCTTT. It is translated as CASSENVLRGANNTEAFF.

V usage is TRBV6-5 and J usage is TRBJ1-1; D is unresolved. V was cut by 6 bases and J by 1 base, with 9 bases left in between. Germline lookup yields CDR1 MNHEY and CDR2 SVGAGI. The CDR3 extends over 13 amino acids. The CDR3 is CASREDRNTEAFF. The DNA of the CDR3 is TGTGCCAGCAGAGAAGACCGGAACACTGAAGCTTTCTTT.

Concerning this clone: A far larger clone is off by one base, so a read error is likely. The chain links TRBV2 to TRBJ2-6; 10 bases agree with TRBD1. From germline, CDR1 is SNHLY and CDR2 FYNNEI. The CDR3 is made up of 17 amino acids. CDR3 DNA: TGTGCCAGCAGTGGGGACAGGGGTGGCTCTGGGGCCAACGTCCTGGCTTTC. Residues: CASSGDRGGSGANVLAF.

This clone is a singleton in its sample. A much larger clonotype is one base distant, so this may be a read error. The same CDR3 can be traced to other DNA sequences in this sample. This chain links TRBV7-3 with TRBJ2-3; D call uncertain. With 0 bases removed from V and 5 bases from J, the gap between germline ends came to 6 bases. Germline V lookup: CDR1 SGHTA, CDR2 FQGTGA. The CDR3 has 13 residues. The CDR3 sequence is CASSLTSGDTQYF. The CDR3 bases are TGTGCCAGCAGCTTAACCTCCGGAGATACGCAGTATTTT.

Details on this clone: A far larger clone is just one base off, so this is likely a read error. The chain carries TRBV2 and TRBJ2-7; 11 bases map to TRBD2. V lost 10 bases and J lost 5; bases outside the gene matches: 13. Per germline, CDR1 SNHLY and CDR2 FYNNEI. The CDR3 is 15 residues long. CDR3: CATPGASGRSHEQYF. The CDR3 coding sequence is TGTGCCACACCCGGGGCTAGCGGGAGGTCCCACGAGCAGTACTTC.